These 25 T cell receptor beta chains came from one sample sequenced in a study of blood T cell repertoires in COVID-19. Using immunoSEQ multiplex PCR, the repertoire was profiled, and TCRdb retains in-frame clones only, with some absent. This sample has roughly 150,000 clones; about four fifths occur once, and the top ten carry about 11%. Sequenced: peripheral blood. The receptors were sampled from an elderly woman with active or convalescent COVID-19.

A few counts support this clone. The gene calls are TRBV7-3 and TRBJ2-3; perhaps TRBD2 as D (6 bases). CDR1 and CDR2 from the germline V gene are SGHTA and FQGTGA. V was pared by 5 bases and J by 6 bases, with 21 bases between. The length of the CDR3 is 16 residues. The CDR3 loop reads CASSPLGASEKDTQYF. DNA for the CDR3: TGTGCCAGCAGCCCCCTCGGGGCTAGCGAGAAGGATACGCAGTATTTT.

This clone was picked up a small number of times. The V call is TRBV7-9, the J call TRBJ1-1; TRBD1 agrees at 7 bases. CDR3 length equals 13 residues. J lost 3 bases, V lost 5 bases, and 3 bases had no gene match. Germline assignment: CDR1 SEHNR and CDR2 FQNEAQ (reference sequence). The CDR3 bases are TGTGCCAGCAGCAGGGACAGCTACACTGAAGCTTTCTTT. It yields the protein CASSRDSYTEAFF.

This chain connects TRBV5-1 to TRBJ2-7; 13 bases are shared with TRBD2. The CDR3 length is 16 residues. Germline assignment: CDR1 SGHRS and CDR2 YFSETQ. Germline trimming cut 4 bases from V and 0 bases from J; bases unmatched to any gene: 4. The CDR3 nucleotides are TGCGCCAGCAGCGGCGGGACTAGCGGGATCTCCTACGAGCAGTACTTC. Residues: CASSGGTSGISYEQYF.

This chain links TRBV2 with TRBJ2-7; TRBD2 matches 10 bases. Germline CDR1 is SNHLY and CDR2 is FYNNEI. Trimming removed 10 bases from V and 2 bases from J; junction bases left unmatched: 11. The CDR3 runs 15 residues. Here the CDR3 DNA reads TGTGCCACCAGCGGGGGAGCGGGAGGGGCCTACGAGCAGTACTTC. Residues: CATSGGAGGAYEQYF.

The V call is TRBV6-4, the J call TRBJ2-3; D gene ambiguous. This CDR3 has 14 amino acids. In germline, CDR1 is MRHNA, CDR2 SNTAGT. V lost 3 bases to trimming and J lost 8 bases, with 15 bases between them. CDR3 coding DNA: TGTGCCAGCAGTGAGTTCTCCCCTTCGGGTACGCAGTATTTT. This encodes CASSEFSPSGTQYF.

The chain recombines TRBV10-3 with TRBJ1-2, with 11 nucleotides matching TRBD1. Germline CDR1 and CDR2: ENHRY and SYGVKD. V shed 5 bases, J shed 8 bases, and the junction held 10 bases outside the gene matches. The CDR3 consists of 15 residues. This CDR3 is CAISSPGQGELGYTF. CDR3 bases: TGTGCCATCAGTTCCCCGGGACAGGGGGAATTAGGCTACACCTTC.

The chain is built from TRBV20-1 and TRBJ2-4; a possible D gene is TRBD2 (5 bases). V was cut by 3 bases and J by 0 bases, with 18 bases left in between. Germline V gene lookup returns CDR1 DFQATT and CDR2 SNEGSKA (reference sequence). The CDR3 contains 17 residues. In DNA, the CDR3 is TGCAGTGCTAGTTTTTCCCAGAGGACTCTAGCCAAAAACATTCAGTACTTC. Its protein is CSASFSQRTLAKNIQYF.

The rearrangement links TRBV19 to TRBJ1-2; tentative D call: TRBD1 (5 bases). The V gene lost 5 bases and the J gene lost 8 bases, with 18 bases spanning the gap. Germline V gives CDR1 LNHDA, CDR2 SQIVND (reference sequence). The CDR3 runs 14 residues. For the CDR3, the DNA is TGTGCCAGTAGTGTAAGACAGCCCTCCCGGGGCTACACCTTC. This sequence encodes CASSVRQPSRGYTF.

This chain joins TRBV28 and TRBJ1-5, with TRBD1 identical over 7 bases. From germline, CDR1 is MDHEN and CDR2 SYDVKM. V lost 5 bases and J lost 6; bases outside the gene matches: 10. The CDR3 runs to 15 residues. The CDR3 DNA sequence: TGTGCCAGCAGTACAGGGGTTTTGTCTGGTCAGCCCCAGCATTTT. Its translation: CASSTGVLSGQPQHF.

This clone was recorded a few times. This chain joins TRBV19 and TRBJ2-1; TRBD1 matches at 7 bases. Germline V CDR1 and CDR2: LNHDA, SQIVND (reference sequence). Trimming took 7 bases from V and 8 from J; bases not matched to a gene: 11. This CDR3 is built from 14 residues. CDR3 in DNA: TGTGCCAGTAAGTGGGGACAGAACGAGGATGAGCAGTTCTTC. Protein: CASKWGQNEDEQFF. Full variable domain (remainder filled in from reference TRBV19 and TRBJ2-1): DGGITQSPKYLFRKEGQNVTLSCEQNLNHDAMYWYRQDPGQGLRLIYYSQIVNDFQKGDIAEGYSVSREKKESFPLTVTSAQKNPTAFYLCASKWGQNEDEQFFGPGTRLTVL.

This clone was picked up one time. The rearrangement links TRBV11-2 to TRBJ2-7, with D possibly TRBD2 on 5 matching bases. The CDR3 extends over 16 amino acids. V lost 7 bases, J lost 4 bases, and 23 bases lay in between. Germline lookup yields CDR1 SGHAT and CDR2 FQNNGV. The CDR3 loop is CASTYYGVDLIYEQYF. The DNA of the CDR3 is TGTGCCAGCACCTACTACGGGGTAGACCTCATTTACGAGCAGTACTTC.

This clone was observed a single time. The V and J genes are TRBV9 and TRBJ1-2; 9 bases fit TRBD1. The germline CDR1 and CDR2 sequences are SGDLS and YYNGEE. This CDR3 is 17 amino acids long. The trim removed 0 bases at V and 4 bases at J, leaving 10 bases unmatched. The CDR3 is CASSVATGGAIGYGYTF. The CDR3 coding sequence is TGTGCCAGCAGCGTAGCTACAGGGGGCGCGATAGGCTATGGCTACACCTTC. The variable domain in full, completed from reference TRBV9 and TRBJ1-2, reads DSGVTQTPKHLITATGQRVTLRCSPRSGDLSVYWYQQSLDQGLQFLIQYYNGEERAKGNILERFSAQQFPDLHSELNLSSLELGDSALYFCASSVATGGAIGYGYTFGSGTRLTVV.

The rearrangement joins TRBV10-3 to TRBJ2-1; D call uncertain. V lost 3 bases and J lost 4, with 19 bases in between. Germline V lookup: CDR1 ENHRY, CDR2 SYGVKD. The CDR3 covers 17 residues. For the CDR3, the DNA is TGTGCCATCAGTGACCACGGGTCATCGACCAGATACAATGAGCAGTTCTTC. Translating gives CAISDHGSSTRYNEQFF.

This chain uses TRBV5-1 with TRBJ2-3; 12 bases align to TRBD1. J was trimmed by 4 bases and V by 3 bases; bases with no gene match: 6. Germline V gene sequence: CDR1 SGHRS, CDR2 YFSETQ. The CDR3 has 16 residues. CDR3 residues: CASSSGTGGFADTQYF. The CDR3 region has the DNA TGCGCCAGCAGCTCAGGGACAGGGGGCTTCGCAGATACGCAGTATTTT.

This chain connects TRBV18 to TRBJ2-2; a possible D gene is TRBD1 (5 bases). Germline CDR1 is KGHSH and CDR2 is LQKENI. V lost 3 bases and J lost 2, with 10 bases in between. The length of the CDR3 is 15 residues. The chain's CDR3 is CASSPIRANTGELFF. The DNA for the CDR3 is TGTGCCAGCTCACCTATCAGGGCTAACACCGGGGAGCTGTTTTTT.

V usage is TRBV7-9 and J usage is TRBJ2-7, with a tentative D call TRBD1 (6 bases). In germline, CDR1 is SEHNR, CDR2 FQNEAQ (reference sequence). V was clipped by 6 bases and J by 4 bases, with 7 bases between them. The CDR3 loop spans 11 amino acids. The CDR3 sequence is CASRTGYEQYF. The CDR3 DNA is TGTGCCAGCAGAACAGGGTACGAGCAGTACTTC.

The J gene is TRBJ1-6, the V gene TRBV19; 7 positions match TRBD1. This CDR3 spans 14 amino acids. V shed 4 bases, J shed 10 bases, and the junction held 7 bases outside the gene matches. CDR1 is LNHDA and CDR2 is SQIVND in the germline V gene (reference sequence). DNA of the CDR3: TGTGCCAGTAGTACCCAGGGGGGATTGTCACCCCTCCACTTT. Its protein product is CASSTQGGLSPLHF.

The V call is TRBV7-7, the J call TRBJ2-5, with D tentatively TRBD2 (6 bases). In germline, CDR1 is SSHAT, CDR2 FNYEAQ (reference sequence). V shed 5 bases and J shed 5 bases, with 18 bases lying between them. CDR3 size: 15 residues. CDR3 residues: CASSLTPLGRETQYF. CDR3 nucleotide sequence: TGTGCCAGCAGCCTAACCCCCCTGGGGAGGGAGACCCAGTACTTC.

The V call is TRBV5-1, the J call TRBJ2-7, with 8 bases fitting TRBD2. The CDR3 totals 14 residues. The J segment lost 1 base and the V segment lost 5 bases, leaving 5 bases of the junction unmatched. Per germline, CDR1 SGHRS and CDR2 YFSETQ. Here the CDR3 reads CASSREGLSYEQYF. Written as DNA, the CDR3 is TGCGCCAGCAGTCGGGAGGGATTATCCTACGAGCAGTACTTC.

This clone was observed a single time. The chain recombines TRBV11-2 with TRBJ2-7; 8 bases line up with TRBD2. The germline CDR1 and CDR2 sequences are SGHAT and FQNNGV. The V and J ends lost 5 bases and 3 bases, in that order; junction bases with no gene match: 9. This CDR3 spans 15 amino acids. The CDR3 sequence: CASSLARTSYYEQYF. CDR3 in DNA: TGTGCCAGCAGCCTCGCCCGGACTAGCTACTACGAGCAGTACTTC.

This chain links TRBV7-9 with TRBJ2-7; 10 nucleotides line up with TRBD2. This CDR3 spans 15 amino acids. In germline, CDR1 is SEHNR, CDR2 FQNEAQ (reference sequence). Trimming took 2 bases from V and 4 from J; bases not matched to a gene: 5. For the CDR3, the DNA is TGTGCCAGCAGCTTAACGCTAGCGGGAGCATACGAGCAGTACTTC. Residues: CASSLTLAGAYEQYF.

The table lists this clone with a count of one. The V call is TRBV28, the J call TRBJ1-2, with D tentatively TRBD1 (6 bases). The CDR3 extends over 15 amino acids. CDR1 and CDR2 (germline): MDHEN, SYDVKM. The V end lost 7 bases, the J end lost 3 bases, and 18 bases lay between the germline ends. In DNA form, the CDR3 reads TGTGCCAGCAATTCACAGGGAAGTGGGGACTATGGCTACACCTTC. This translates into CASNSQGSGDYGYTF.

This sequence joins TRBV2 and TRBJ1-6; 11 nucleotides align to TRBD1. CDR1 and CDR2 from the germline V gene are SNHLY and FYNNEI. Trimming at V came to 9 bases and at J to 9 bases, leaving 19 bases not matched to a gene. CDR3 length: 18 amino acids. CDR3 sequence: CASRVPGTGGTFGSPLHF. CDR3 sequence (DNA): TGTGCCAGTAGAGTTCCCGGGACAGGGGGAACATTCGGTTCACCCCTCCACTTT.

The chain recombines TRBV2 with TRBJ1-6; D ambiguous. Per germline, CDR1 SNHLY and CDR2 FYNNEI. The CDR3 has 15 amino acids. The V and J ends lost 6 bases and 3 bases respectively, with 12 bases between them. Written as DNA, the CDR3 is TGTGCCAGCAGCCGGGAAGGCAACTATAATTCACCCCTCCACTTT. Its protein is CASSREGNYNSPLHF.

The chain joins TRBV12-3 or TRBV12-4 to TRBJ1-2, with D possibly being TRBD1 (5 bases). Trimming removed 5 bases from V and 4 bases from J, with 8 bases in between. This CDR3 has 12 amino acids. In DNA form, the CDR3 reads TGTGCCAGCAGTCAGGGAACCTATGGCTACACCTTC. This codes for CASSQGTYGYTF.